What follows is one T cell receptor beta chain and its context. This clonotype turned up a few times. Its antigen specificity is not known. No per-base quality is available; no much larger clone lies one base away. The reads were generated on an Illumina HiSeq 1500. TCRdb itself trimmed the public reads at Q25 with fastp, ran MiXCR and retained productive beta chains. Every distinct CDR3 protein forms one entry, paired with its most common genes and DNA. The sample contains 150,000 to 200,000 distinct CDR3 sequences, 13% to 15% of them found a single time. 25% to 30% of the sample is taken by the ten largest. Looking up the germline V gene (reference sequence) yields CDR1 LNHDA and CDR2 SQIVND. V drops 0 bases and J drops 4 bases, leaving 19 bases in between. The CDR3, cysteine through phenylalanine, is 18 amino acids long. The DNA shown is the 54-base CDR3, in frame from base 1. The sample is drawn from a study of T cell repertoires in cytomegalovirus infection (dated by TCRdb to the late 2010s). A note on the overall study: The HLA type of each donor mattered for the analysis, because public TCR beta signatures pointed to carriage of CMV infection along with the matching HLA type. The investigation overall reported the following: In the ex vivo response, HLA-C-restricted CMV-specific TCR beta clonotypes were dominant, and in two of eight donors the single most frequent clonotype came from this HLA-C-restricted group. Carriers of CMV infection plus the relevant HLA type were discriminated by the cumulative frequency of public TCR beta family members in the study cohort and in an independent 352-donor cohort.

The chain links TRBV19 with TRBJ1-5, with the identity of the D gene unclear. The sequence was obtained from a human donor in good health (CMV status not recorded). Some clones in this sample may be carry-over from other donors' samples. Sequenced input: PBMCs. The CDR3 in this case is CASSIEGGAPVWNQPQHF. The DNA sequence is as follows: TGTGCCAGTAGTATAGAGGGTGGCGCGCCCGTCTGGAATCAGCCCCAGCATTTT.